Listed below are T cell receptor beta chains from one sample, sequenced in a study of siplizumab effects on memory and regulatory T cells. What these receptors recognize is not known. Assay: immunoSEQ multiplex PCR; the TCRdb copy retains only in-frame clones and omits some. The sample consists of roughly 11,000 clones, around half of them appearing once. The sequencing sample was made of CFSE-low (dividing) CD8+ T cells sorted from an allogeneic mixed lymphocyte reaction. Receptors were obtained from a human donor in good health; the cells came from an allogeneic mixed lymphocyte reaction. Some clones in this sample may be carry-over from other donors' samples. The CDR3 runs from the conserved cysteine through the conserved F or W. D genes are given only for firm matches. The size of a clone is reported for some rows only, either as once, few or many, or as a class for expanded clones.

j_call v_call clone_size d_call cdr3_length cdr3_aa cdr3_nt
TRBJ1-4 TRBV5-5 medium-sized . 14 CASSLVDNPEKLFF TGTGCCAGCAGCTTGGTGGATAACCCCGAAAAACTGTTTTTT
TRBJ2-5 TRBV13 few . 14 CASSPDRNQETQYF TGTGCCAGCAGCCCTGACAGGAACCAAGAGACCCAGTACTTC
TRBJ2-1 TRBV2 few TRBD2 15 CASSDLAESYNEQFF TGTGCCAGCAGTGACCTAGCGGAGTCCTACAATGAGCAGTTCTTC
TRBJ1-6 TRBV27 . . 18 CASSLYGVGNSYNSPLHF TGTGCCAGCAGTTTATATGGGGTCGGTAACTCCTATAATTCACCCCTCCACTTT
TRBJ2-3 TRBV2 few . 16 CASSELGAPTGDTQYF TGTGCCAGCAGTGAACTGGGGGCCCCCACCGGAGATACGCAGTATTTT
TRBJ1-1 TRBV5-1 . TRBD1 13 CASSWRTGGEAFF TGCGCCAGCAGCTGGAGGACAGGGGGTGAAGCTTTCTTT
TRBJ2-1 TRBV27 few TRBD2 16 CASSPIGAGGVNEQFF TGTGCCAGCAGTCCGATTGGAGCGGGGGGGGTAAATGAGCAGTTCTTC
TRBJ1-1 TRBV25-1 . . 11 CASSDMVEAFF TGTGCCAGCAGTGACATGGTTGAAGCTTTCTTT
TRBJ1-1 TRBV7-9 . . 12 CASSFGSTEAFF TGTGCCAGCAGTTTTGGGAGTACTGAAGCTTTCTTT
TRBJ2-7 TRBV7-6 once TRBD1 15 CASSLDRGRLHEQYF TGTGCCAGCAGCTTAGACAGGGGGCGTCTTCACGAGCAGTACTTC
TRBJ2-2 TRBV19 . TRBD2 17 CASSIRIAGGFSGELFF TGTGCCAGTAGTATAAGGATAGCGGGAGGTTTTTCCGGGGAGCTGTTTTTT
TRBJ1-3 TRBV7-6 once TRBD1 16 CASRGDRGPSGNTIYF TGTGCCAGCAGGGGGGACAGGGGACCCTCTGGAAACACCATATATTTT
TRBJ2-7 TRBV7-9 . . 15 CASSSSWAGGHEQYF TGTGCCAGCAGCTCAAGCTGGGCAGGGGGGCACGAGCAGTACTTC
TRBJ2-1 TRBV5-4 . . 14 CASSFDSKVNEQFF TGTGCCAGCAGCTTTGACTCGAAGGTCAATGAGCAGTTCTTC
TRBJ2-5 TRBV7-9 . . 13 CASSRRDSTRQYF TGTGCCAGCAGCCGGCGGGACAGCACGAGGCAGTACTTC
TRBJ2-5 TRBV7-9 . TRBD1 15 CASSPADRAQETQYF TGTGCCAGCAGCCCAGCCGACAGGGCCCAAGAGACCCAGTACTTC
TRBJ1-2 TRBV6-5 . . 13 CASSYLTGYGYTF TGTGCCAGCAGTTATTTAACTGGCTATGGCTACACCTTC
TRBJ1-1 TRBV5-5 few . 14 CASSLFRGETEAFF TGTGCCAGCAGCTTGTTTCGGGGGGAGACTGAAGCTTTCTTT
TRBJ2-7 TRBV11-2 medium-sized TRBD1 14 CASSSRTGTYEQYF TGTGCCAGCAGCTCTAGGACAGGGACGTACGAGCAGTACTTC